The clone carrying this TCR beta chain was detected only a few times. Antigen unknown. These data are taken from a study of spatial heterogeneity in lung cancer. Looking at the study overall: Raw-read counts averaged over ten per unique TCR and UMI combination.

On each TCR cDNA molecule, a unique molecular identifier was present. TCRdb redid the calling of the 5' RACE reads with MiXCR, one entry per CDR3 protein. The top ten hold less than 7.5% of the sample, which has tens of thousands of distinct CDR3 sequences, approximately 20% seen once. Whole-study findings and limits: Resection saw ubiquitous expanded tumor TCRs appear in blood more than follow-up did.

Stated time point: sample taken at primary tumor resection. Tumor, nontumor lung or frozen PBMC supplied whole RNA, sequenced without sorting. Patients with untreated early-stage non-small cell lung cancer, numbering 72, were the donors. The CDR3 runs 20 residues. The germline gives CDR1 SGHDT, CDR2 YYEEEE. Trimming removed 4 bases from V and 4 bases from J; junction bases left unmatched: 22. This material consisted of PBMCs, taken at surgery. This TCR derives from a male donor with early-stage non-small cell lung cancer. This chain links TRBV5-6 with TRBJ1-4; TRBD1 matches 7 bases. The CDR3 is CASSPTLRDSVTPHNEKLFF. CDR3 in DNA: TGTGCCAGCAGCCCGACACTCCGGGACAGCGTCACGCCCCATAATGAAAAACTGTTTTTT.